What follows is one TCR beta chain and its context. Its cognate antigen is unknown. These data originate in a study of T cell repertoires in ileal Crohn's disease. General study points: High-frequency clones were more common in sorted CD8 than CD4 cells.

V lost 3 bases, J lost 7 bases, and 12 bases lay in between. The germline V gene has CDR1 MNHNS and CDR2 SASEGT. The CDR3 runs 13 residues. Each sample's TCRB immunosequencing used roughly 500 nanograms of biopsy DNA. Clones were sequenced by immunoSEQ multiplex PCR, and TCRdb holds only the in-frame ones, with some missing. Here the sample spans 2,600 or so clones, roughly 77% being singletons. The sequenced material came from ileal tissue. The chain is built from TRBV6-1 and TRBJ2-5; D perhaps matches TRBD1 (5 bases). The clonotype originates from an adult with Crohn's disease. The CDR3 nucleotides are TGTGCCAGCAGTGACGGACATATCGGGACCCAGTACTTC. Its translation: CASSDGHIGTQYF.